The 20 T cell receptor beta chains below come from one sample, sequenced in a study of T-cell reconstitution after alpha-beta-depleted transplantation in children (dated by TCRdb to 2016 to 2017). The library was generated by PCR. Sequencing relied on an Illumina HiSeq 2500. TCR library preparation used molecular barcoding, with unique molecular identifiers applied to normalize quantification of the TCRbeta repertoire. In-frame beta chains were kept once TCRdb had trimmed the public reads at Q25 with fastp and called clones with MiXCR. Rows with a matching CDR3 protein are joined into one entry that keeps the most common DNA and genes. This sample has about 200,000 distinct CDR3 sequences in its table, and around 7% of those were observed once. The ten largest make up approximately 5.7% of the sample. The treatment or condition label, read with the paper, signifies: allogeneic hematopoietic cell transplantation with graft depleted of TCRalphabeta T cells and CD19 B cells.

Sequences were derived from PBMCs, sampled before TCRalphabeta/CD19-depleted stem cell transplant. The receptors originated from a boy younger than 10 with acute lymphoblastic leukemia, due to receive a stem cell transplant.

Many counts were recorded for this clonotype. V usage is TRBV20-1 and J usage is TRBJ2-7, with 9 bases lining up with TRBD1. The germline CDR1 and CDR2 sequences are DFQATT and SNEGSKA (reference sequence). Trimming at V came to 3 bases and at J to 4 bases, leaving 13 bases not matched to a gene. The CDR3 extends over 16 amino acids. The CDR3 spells CSARGRPGQGLYEQYF. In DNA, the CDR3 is TGCAGTGCTAGGGGACGACCGGGACAGGGCCTGTACGAGCAGTACTTC.

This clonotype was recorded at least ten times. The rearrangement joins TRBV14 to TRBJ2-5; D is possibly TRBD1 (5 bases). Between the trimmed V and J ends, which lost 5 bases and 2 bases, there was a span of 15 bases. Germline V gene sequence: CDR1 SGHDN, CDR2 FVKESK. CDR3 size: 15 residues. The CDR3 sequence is CASSRTGYRQETQYF. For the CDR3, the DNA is TGTGCCAGCAGCAGAACAGGTTACCGGCAAGAGACCCAGTACTTC.

The CDR3 DNA follows: TGTGCCAGCAGTTCGAGGGCGGGCGGGGAGCTGTTTTTT. Amino acid sequence: CASSSRAGGELFF. J is TRBJ2-2 and V is TRBV12-3 or TRBV12-4; tentative D call: TRBD2 (5 bases). The CDR3 is 13 residues long. Trimming stripped 4 bases from V and 7 bases from J, with 10 bases between.

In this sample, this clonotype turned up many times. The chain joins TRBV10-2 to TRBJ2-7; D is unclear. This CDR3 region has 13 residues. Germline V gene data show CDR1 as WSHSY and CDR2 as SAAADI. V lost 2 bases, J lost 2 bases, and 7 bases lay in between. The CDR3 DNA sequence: TGCGCCAGCAGTGAGGGTGGCCCCTACGAGCAGTACTTC. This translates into CASSEGGPYEQYF.

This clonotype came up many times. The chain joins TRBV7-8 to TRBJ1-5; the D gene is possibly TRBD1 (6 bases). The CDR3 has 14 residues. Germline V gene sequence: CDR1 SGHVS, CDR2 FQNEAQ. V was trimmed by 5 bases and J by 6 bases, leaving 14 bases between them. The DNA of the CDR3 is TGTGCCAGCAGCCTAGGGGGTGAAGGTCAGCCCCAGCATTTT. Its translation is CASSLGGEGQPQHF.

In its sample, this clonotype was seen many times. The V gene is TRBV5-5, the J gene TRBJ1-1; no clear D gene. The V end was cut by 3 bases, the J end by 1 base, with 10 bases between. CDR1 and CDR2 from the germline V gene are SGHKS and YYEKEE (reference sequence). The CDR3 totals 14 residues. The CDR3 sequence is CASSSEGWNTEAFF. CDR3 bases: TGTGCCAGCAGCTCCGAGGGTTGGAACACTGAAGCTTTCTTT.

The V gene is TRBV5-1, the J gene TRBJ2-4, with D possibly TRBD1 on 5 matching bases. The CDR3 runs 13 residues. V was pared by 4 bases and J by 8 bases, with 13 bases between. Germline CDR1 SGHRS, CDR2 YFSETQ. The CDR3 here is CASSTQGRDIQYF. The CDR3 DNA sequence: TGCGCCAGCAGCACTCAGGGTCGGGACATTCAGTACTTC.

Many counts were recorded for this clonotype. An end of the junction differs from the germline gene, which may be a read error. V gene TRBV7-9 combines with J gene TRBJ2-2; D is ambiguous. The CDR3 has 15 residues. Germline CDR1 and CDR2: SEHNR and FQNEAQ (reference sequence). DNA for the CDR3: TGTGCCAGCAGCTTAATGAAAGGGAACACCGTGGAGCTGTTTTTT. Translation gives CASSLMKGNTVELFF.

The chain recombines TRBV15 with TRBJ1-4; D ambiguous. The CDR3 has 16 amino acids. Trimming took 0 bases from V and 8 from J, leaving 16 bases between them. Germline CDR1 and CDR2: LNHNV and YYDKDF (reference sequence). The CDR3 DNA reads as TGTGCCACCAGCAGAGAATCTCTCGGAATAGGGGAAAAACTGTTTTTT. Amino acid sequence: CATSRESLGIGEKLFF.

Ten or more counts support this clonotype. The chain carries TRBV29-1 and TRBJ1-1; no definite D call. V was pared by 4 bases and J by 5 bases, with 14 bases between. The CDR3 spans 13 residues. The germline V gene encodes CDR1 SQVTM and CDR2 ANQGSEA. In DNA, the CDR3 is TGCAGCGTTGGTTCACAGTTCCTTACTGAAGCTTTCTTT. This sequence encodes CSVGSQFLTEAFF.

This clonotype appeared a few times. CDR3 DNA: TGTGCCAGCAGCTTTCGCGGACTAGGAGAGACCCAGTACTTC. It codes for CASSFRGLGETQYF. The chain is built from TRBV7-2 and TRBJ2-5; 7 bases map to TRBD2. The CDR3 runs to 14 residues. Germline V gene sequence: CDR1 SGHTA, CDR2 FQGNSA. Trimming removed 3 bases from V and 4 bases from J; junction bases left unmatched: 5. The full variable domain, rest sourced from reference TRBV7-2 and TRBJ2-5, is GAGVSQSPSNKVTEKGKDVELRCDPISGHTALYWYRQSLGQGLEFLIYFQGNSAPDKSGLPSDRFSAERTGGSVSTLTIQRTQQEDSAVYLCASSFRGLGETQYFGPGTRLLVL.

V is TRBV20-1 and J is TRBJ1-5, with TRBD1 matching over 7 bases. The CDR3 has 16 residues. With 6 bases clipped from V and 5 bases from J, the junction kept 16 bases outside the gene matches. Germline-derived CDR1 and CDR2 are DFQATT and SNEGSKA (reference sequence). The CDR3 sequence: CSATGTVSSVDQPQHF. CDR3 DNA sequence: TGCAGTGCAACCGGGACAGTTTCGTCTGTAGATCAGCCCCAGCATTTT.

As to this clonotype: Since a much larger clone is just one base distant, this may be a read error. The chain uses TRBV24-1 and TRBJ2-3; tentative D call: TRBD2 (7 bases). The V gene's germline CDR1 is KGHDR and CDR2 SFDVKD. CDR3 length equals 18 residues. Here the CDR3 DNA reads TGTGCCGCCAGTGCCCTCAGTGAAGGGGGAGGGCTTGGAGATACGCAGTATTTT. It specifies CAASALSEGGGLGDTQYF.

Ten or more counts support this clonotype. Written as DNA, the CDR3 is TGCAGCGTTGACTCTTGGGGGGGGTACGGCTACACCTTC. This encodes CSVDSWGGYGYTF. This chain connects TRBV29-1 to TRBJ1-2, with a weak D call TRBD1 (5 bases). Germline CDR1 and CDR2: SQVTM and ANQGSEA. Trimming cost V 3 bases and J 8 bases, with 16 bases left between them. The CDR3 is 13 amino acids.

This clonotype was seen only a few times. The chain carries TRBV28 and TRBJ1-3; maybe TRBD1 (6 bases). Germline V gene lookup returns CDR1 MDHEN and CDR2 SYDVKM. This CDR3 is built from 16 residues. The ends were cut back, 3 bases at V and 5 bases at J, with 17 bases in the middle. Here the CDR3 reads CASSFSVSGERNTIYF. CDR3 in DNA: TGTGCCAGCAGTTTTTCCGTGTCAGGGGAAAGAAACACCATATATTTT.

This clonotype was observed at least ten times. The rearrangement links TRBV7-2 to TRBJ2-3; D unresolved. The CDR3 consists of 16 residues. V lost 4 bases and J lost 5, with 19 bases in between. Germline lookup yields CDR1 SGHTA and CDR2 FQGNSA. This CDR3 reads CASSSRRATLEDTQYF. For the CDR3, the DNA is TGTGCCAGCAGCTCAAGACGGGCCACACTGGAAGATACGCAGTATTTT.

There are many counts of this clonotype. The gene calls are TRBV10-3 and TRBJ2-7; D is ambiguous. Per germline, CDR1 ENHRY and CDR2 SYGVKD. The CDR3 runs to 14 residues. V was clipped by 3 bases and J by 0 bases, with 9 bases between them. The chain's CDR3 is CAISDSRSSYEQYF. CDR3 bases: TGTGCCATCAGTGACTCGCGGAGCTCCTACGAGCAGTACTTC.

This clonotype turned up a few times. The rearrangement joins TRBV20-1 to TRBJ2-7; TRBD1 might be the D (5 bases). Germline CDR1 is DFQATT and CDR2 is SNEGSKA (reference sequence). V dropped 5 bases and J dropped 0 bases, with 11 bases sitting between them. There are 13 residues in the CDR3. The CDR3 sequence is CSALPDSSYEQYF. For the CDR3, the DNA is TGCAGTGCTCTACCCGACAGCTCCTACGAGCAGTACTTC.

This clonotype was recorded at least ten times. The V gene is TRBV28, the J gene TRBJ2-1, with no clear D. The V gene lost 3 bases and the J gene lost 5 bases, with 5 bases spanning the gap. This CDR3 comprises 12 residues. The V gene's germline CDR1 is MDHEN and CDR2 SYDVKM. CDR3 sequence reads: CASSLYDNEQFF. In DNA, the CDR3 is TGTGCCAGCAGTTTGTATGACAATGAGCAGTTCTTC. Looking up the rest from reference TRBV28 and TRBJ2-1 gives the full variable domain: DVKVTQSSRYLVKRTGEKVFLECVQDMDHENMFWYRQDPGLGLRLIYFSYDVKMKEKGDIPEGYSVSREKKERFSLILESASTNQTSMYLCASSLYDNEQFFGPGTRLTVL.

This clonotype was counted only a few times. This chain's CDR3 is CSVEDPLRGGYTF. The CDR3 region has the DNA TGCAGCGTTGAAGACCCCTTGAGGGGTGGCTACACCTTC. The chain combines TRBV29-1 with TRBJ1-2; tentatively, D is TRBD1 (5 bases). The CDR3 spans 13 residues. V lost 0 bases and J lost 7, with 12 bases in between. The germline gives CDR1 SQVTM, CDR2 ANQGSEA.